The 20 T cell receptor beta chains given below trace back to one sample, sequenced in a study of regulatory T cells in long-lasting Graves disease. The time point: newly diagnosed GD, antithyroid drugs for less than 3 months. The TCR library was made from RNA that had been extracted from PBMCs in TRIzol. TCR beta libraries were built with iRepertoire HTBI primers and Arm-PCR of CDR3 regions. One entry per CDR3 protein, called by TCRdb with MiXCR from the multiplex PCR reads. The sample has some 340,000 distinct CDR3 sequences; about 11% are singletons. The same data also contributed to another study, on T cells in Graves' hyperthyroidism and ophthalmopathy.

Specimen: peripheral blood mononuclear cells (PBMCs), collected at new diagnosis, from a patient treated with antithyroid drugs. These receptor sequences come from a woman younger than 30 with Graves disease.

This clonotype was counted ten times or more. The chain employs TRBV20-1 and TRBJ2-7; 8 bases are a match to TRBD2. Germline trimming cut 3 bases from V and 0 bases from J; bases unmatched to any gene: 7. Germline values: CDR1 DFQATT, CDR2 SNEGSKA (reference sequence). The CDR3 consists of 15 residues. The CDR3 region is CSARGTSGSSYEQYF. In DNA form, the CDR3 reads TGCAGTGCTAGGGGTACTAGCGGAAGCTCCTACGAGCAGTACTTC.

This clonotype occurred many times. This chain connects TRBV30 to TRBJ2-5, with D possibly matching TRBD2 (6 bases). Germline CDR1 reads GTSNPN; CDR2 reads SVGIG (reference sequence). V was cut by 3 bases and J by 5 bases, with 19 bases left in between. This CDR3 comprises 15 residues. The CDR3 here is CAWSPGGGLAETQYF. The CDR3 DNA reads as TGTGCCTGGAGCCCAGGAGGAGGGCTCGCGGAGACCCAGTACTTC.

A few counts support this clonotype. The chain uses TRBV2 and TRBJ1-1, with a tentative D call TRBD1 (5 bases). Germline V gives CDR1 SNHLY, CDR2 FYNNEI. The CDR3 runs 11 residues. V was trimmed by 5 bases and J by 10 bases, leaving 11 bases between them. The CDR3 loop reads CASSRTKAAFF. The CDR3 nucleotides read TGTGCCAGCAGTAGGACAAAGGCAGCTTTCTTT.

The table lists this clonotype with many counts. This sequence joins TRBV7-2 and TRBJ1-1; no firm D call. The germline V gene has CDR1 SGHTA and CDR2 FQGNSA. The CDR3 is 13 residues long. The V gene lost 2 bases and the J gene lost 3 bases, with 7 bases spanning the gap. The CDR3 DNA is TGTGCCAGCAGCTTATTACCCTACACTGAAGCTTTCTTT. Translating gives CASSLLPYTEAFF.

The V call is TRBV28, the J call TRBJ2-1; no definite D call. Trimming took off 3 bases at V and 7 bases at J, with 10 bases between the two ends. Germline CDR1 MDHEN, CDR2 SYDVKM. The CDR3 extends over 13 amino acids. In DNA form, the CDR3 reads TGTGCCAGCAGTTTCGTGAGAGAGAATGAGCAGTTCTTC. Translated: CASSFVRENEQFF.

The chain employs TRBV6-1 and TRBJ2-7, with D perhaps TRBD1 (5 bases). Germline lookup yields CDR1 MNHNS and CDR2 SASEGT. The CDR3 totals 15 residues. Trimming took 6 bases from V and 8 from J, leaving 23 bases between them. The DNA for the CDR3 is TGTGCCAGCAGCTACCGGCGGCCGTCAGGGTCTAAGCAGTACGTC. Translated: CASSYRRPSGSKQYV.

The chain uses TRBV29-1 and TRBJ2-1; weak D call: TRBD2 (5 bases). CDR1 is SQVTM, CDR2 ANQGSEA, per germline. Trimming cost V 4 bases and J 6 bases, with 13 bases left between them. CDR3 size: 13 residues. The CDR3 is CSVAGYGSNEQFF. Written as DNA, the CDR3 is TGCAGCGTTGCGGGATATGGCAGCAATGAGCAGTTCTTC.

This clonotype was detected ten times or more. The rearrangement uses TRBV7-2 and TRBJ1-2, with a tentative D call TRBD1 (5 bases). The CDR3 spans 12 residues. The V and J ends lost 3 bases and 6 bases respectively, with 8 bases between them. Germline-derived CDR1 and CDR2 are SGHTA and FQGNSA. This CDR3 reads CASSFGTDGYTF. The CDR3 DNA reads TGTGCCAGCAGCTTTGGGACGGATGGCTACACCTTC.

This chain links TRBV3-1 with TRBJ1-2; 9 positions agree with TRBD1. CDR1 is LGHDT, CDR2 YNNKEL, per germline (reference sequence). The CDR3 contains 14 residues. After removal of 0 bases from V and 6 bases from J, the junction contained 2 bases not matched to a gene. The CDR3 DNA follows: TGTGCCAGCAGCCAAGAGGGGACAGGGAATGGCTACACCTTC. This codes for CASSQEGTGNGYTF.

In this sample, this clonotype turned up many times. The chain combines TRBV7-6 with TRBJ2-5; 10 nucleotides align to TRBD2. Germline assignment: CDR1 SGHVS and CDR2 FNYEAQ. The junction had 4 bases not matched to a gene; V was cut back by 5 bases and J by 4 bases. The CDR3 runs to 14 residues. Written as DNA, the CDR3 is TGTGCCAGCAGCCAACTAGCGGGGTCAGAGACCCAGTACTTC. As protein: CASSQLAGSETQYF.

This clonotype was picked up many times. V usage is TRBV28 and J usage is TRBJ2-7; D may be TRBD2 (6 bases). CDR1 MDHEN and CDR2 SYDVKM come from the germline V gene. Trimming stripped 4 bases from V and 2 bases from J, with 15 bases between. This CDR3 has 15 residues. CDR3 sequence (DNA): TGTGCCAGCAGTTATTCGGGGGAACTTACCTACGAGCAGTACTTC. As protein: CASSYSGELTYEQYF.

This clonotype was observed many times. This rearrangement joins TRBV6-2 or TRBV6-3 to TRBJ2-1; TRBD2 matches at 11 bases. Germline CDR1 MNHEY, CDR2 SVGEGT. The trim removed 6 bases at V and 0 bases at J, leaving 4 bases unmatched. The CDR3 has 16 residues. CDR3 nucleotide sequence: TGTGCCAGCAGAACTAGCGGGGGCCGCTCCTACAATGAGCAGTTCTTC. Its translation is CASRTSGGRSYNEQFF.

This clonotype was seen repeatedly, ten times or more. This chain joins TRBV7-9 and TRBJ1-2; TRBD1 matches at 7 bases. From germline, CDR1 is SEHNR and CDR2 FQNEAQ (reference sequence). V lost 3 bases, J lost 2 bases, and 3 bases stayed unmatched. There are 14 residues in the CDR3. CDR3 DNA sequence: TGTGCCAGCAGCTTCCAGGGGGGCAACTATGGCTACACCTTC. This encodes CASSFQGGNYGYTF. Full variable domain (missing parts from reference TRBV7-9 and TRBJ1-2): DTGVSQNPRHKITKRGQNVTFRCDPISEHNRLYWYRQTLGQGPEFLTYFQNEAQLEKSRLLSDRFSAERPKGSFSTLEIQRTEQGDSAMYLCASSFQGGNYGYTFGSGTRLTVV.

The chain recombines TRBV19 with TRBJ2-1, with D perhaps assigned TRBD1 or TRBD2 (5 bases each). The germline V gene has CDR1 LNHDA and CDR2 SQIVND (reference sequence). The CDR3 extends over 14 amino acids. V was cut by 6 bases and J by 0 bases, with 9 bases left in between. The CDR3 protein is CASREGHSYNEQFF. As DNA, the CDR3 is TGTGCCAGTAGAGAGGGGCACTCCTACAATGAGCAGTTCTTC.

This clonotype was counted at least ten times. As DNA, the CDR3 is TGTGCCAGCAGCTCCATCTCGGGACTAGCGGGGGGCACAGATACGCAGTATTTT. It encodes CASSSISGLAGGTDTQYF. The genes are TRBV7-8 and TRBJ2-3; 14 bases line up with TRBD2. The CDR3 is 18 amino acids. Trimming removed 4 bases from V and 1 base from J; junction bases left unmatched: 7. CDR1 is SGHVS and CDR2 is FQNEAQ in the germline V gene.

This clonotype was seen ten or more times. The V and J genes are TRBV28 and TRBJ2-3, with 10 bases that match TRBD2. The germline V gene encodes CDR1 MDHEN and CDR2 SYDVKM. This CDR3 spans 18 amino acids. Trimming at V came to 3 bases and at J to 6 bases, leaving 15 bases not matched to a gene. The CDR3 nucleotides read TGTGCCAGCAGTTTGGCGGGGGGGGGGCTAGCGGGAGCGGATACGCAGTATTTT. This gives the protein CASSLAGGGLAGADTQYF.

This clonotype was found many times. The rearrangement joins TRBV29-1 to TRBJ2-1; TRBD2 matches 10 bases. Germline CDR1 and CDR2: SQVTM and ANQGSEA. This CDR3 contains 17 residues. Trimming removed 6 bases from V and 1 base from J; junction bases left unmatched: 12. The CDR3 loop reads CSVTGLAPPKSYNEQFF. The CDR3 DNA is TGCAGCGTGACGGGACTAGCGCCGCCAAAATCCTACAATGAGCAGTTCTTC.

This clonotype was counted at least ten times. J is TRBJ1-1 and V is TRBV15, with a weak D call TRBD1 (5 bases). The V end lost 8 bases, the J end lost 2 bases, and 15 bases lay between the germline ends. CDR1 and CDR2 (germline): LNHNV, YYDKDF (reference sequence). CDR3 length: 14 residues. For the CDR3, the DNA is TGTGCCACCTCCCAAGGGACGAGTAACACTGAAGCTTTCTTT. Translation gives CATSQGTSNTEAFF.

Remarks on this clonotype: This may be a read error, as it is one base from a much larger clone. The chain couples TRBV20-1 to TRBJ2-3; maybe TRBD2 (6 bases). Germline values: CDR1 DFQATT, CDR2 SNEGSKA (reference sequence). The CDR3 runs 10 residues. Deletions cut 6 bases from V and 11 bases from J, with 12 bases between. This chain's CDR3 is CSASTGEQYF. The CDR3 DNA is TGCAGTGCCAGTACGGGGGAGCAGTATTTT.

This clonotype was counted ten times or more. CDR3 sequence: CASSPGPGELFF. The CDR3, as DNA: TGTGCCAGCAGCCCCGGTCCCGGGGAGCTGTTTTTT. This chain links TRBV12-3 or TRBV12-4 with TRBJ2-2; unclear D gene. Trimming pared 6 bases from V and 6 bases from J, leaving 8 bases between. The CDR3 runs 12 residues.